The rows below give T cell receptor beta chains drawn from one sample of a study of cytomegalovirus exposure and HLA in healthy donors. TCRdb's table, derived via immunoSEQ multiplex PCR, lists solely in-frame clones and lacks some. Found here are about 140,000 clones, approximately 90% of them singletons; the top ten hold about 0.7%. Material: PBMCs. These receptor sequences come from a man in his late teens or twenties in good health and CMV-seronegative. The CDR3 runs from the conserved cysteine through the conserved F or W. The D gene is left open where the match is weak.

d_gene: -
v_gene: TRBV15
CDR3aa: CATSRVQVINTDTQYF

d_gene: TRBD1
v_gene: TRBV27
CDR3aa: CASSYPDRGPNQPQHF

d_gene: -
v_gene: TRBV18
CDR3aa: CASSPNSPGMGEKLFF

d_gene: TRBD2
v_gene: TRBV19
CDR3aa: CASSTLAGSTDTQYF

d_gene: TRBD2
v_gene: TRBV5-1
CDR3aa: CASSPGLAGGTSSTDTQYF

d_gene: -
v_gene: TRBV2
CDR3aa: CASSTYYGSSGGYTF

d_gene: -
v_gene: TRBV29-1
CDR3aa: CSVERTGQGGSEQYF

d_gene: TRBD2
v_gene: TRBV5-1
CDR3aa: CASSLAPGLEYEQYF

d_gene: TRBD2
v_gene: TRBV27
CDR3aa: CASSPRAGGWNEQFF

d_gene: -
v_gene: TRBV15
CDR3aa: CATSRRTEWDPQHF

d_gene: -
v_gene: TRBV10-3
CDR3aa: CAIREAGTQLYGYTF

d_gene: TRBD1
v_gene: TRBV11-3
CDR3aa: CASSLRDSYQETQYF

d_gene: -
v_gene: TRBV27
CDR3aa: CASSLRQGMRTGELFF

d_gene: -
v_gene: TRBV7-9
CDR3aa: CASSSYVQSGNTIYF

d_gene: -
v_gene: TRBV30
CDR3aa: CAWSLHPGSGTDTQYF